These T cell receptor beta chains were read from a single sample in a study of shared clonotypes between healthy human individuals. Libraries were prepared by immunoSEQ multiplex PCR; TCRdb keeps only in-frame clonotypes and omits some of them. Of over a million clones detected, 97% to 99% appear once; the ten largest clones hold around 0.38%. The sample was naive CD4+ T cells sorted from blood. The receptors were gathered from a man younger than 40 in good health. CDR3s include the opening cysteine and the closing phenylalanine or tryptophan. D genes are given only for firm matches.

cdr3_nt | cdr3_aa | j_call | v_call | cdr3_length | d_call
TGTGCCAGCAGCTCCGGGGTATACAATGAGCAGTTCTTC | CASSSGVYNEQFF | TRBJ2-1 | TRBV7-9 | 13 | .
TGTGCCATCTCCACAGGGGGTAACTATGGCTACACCTTC | CAISTGGNYGYTF | TRBJ1-2 | TRBV10-3 | 13 | TRBD1
TGCGCCAGCAGCTTAGGACTAGCGAAAGAGACCCAGTACTTC | CASSLGLAKETQYF | TRBJ2-5 | TRBV5-1 | 14 | TRBD2
TGTGCCAGCAGCCCATTGGACAGGGGTTTTCAGTACTTC | CASSPLDRGFQYF | TRBJ2-5 | TRBV11-2 | 13 | TRBD1
TGTGCCACCAGTGGCCCCGCACAAGAGACCCAGTACTTC | CATSGPAQETQYF | TRBJ2-5 | TRBV15 | 13 | .
TGTGCCAGCAGTTCCTCGGGGAGGCCTAACTATGGCTACACCTTC | CASSSSGRPNYGYTF | TRBJ1-2 | TRBV28 | 15 | .
TGTGCCAGCAGTGAGGAAGGGTTGAGTGGCTACACCTTC | CASSEEGLSGYTF | TRBJ1-2 | TRBV2 | 13 | .
TGTGCCAGCAGCTTAGTAACAGGTGGGGGGAACGAGCAGTACTTC | CASSLVTGGGNEQYF | TRBJ2-7 | TRBV7-6 | 15 | .
TGTGCCAGCAGCGCACTGAGGGGGTATGGGGCCAACGTCCTGACTTTC | CASSALRGYGANVLTF | TRBJ2-6 | TRBV9 | 16 | .
TGCGCCAGCAGCCAAGGATTTCCAGCTTCCTACGAGCAGTACTTC | CASSQGFPASYEQYF | TRBJ2-7 | TRBV4-1 | 15 | .
TGTGCCAGCAGCTTAACGGGACCCGGGACCGGGGAGCTGTTTTTT | CASSLTGPGTGELFF | TRBJ2-2 | TRBV7-2 | 15 | .
TGTGCCAGCAGCGGGTCTAGCGCTTACAATGAGCAGTTCTTC | CASSGSSAYNEQFF | TRBJ2-1 | TRBV9 | 14 | .
TGTGCCAGCAGAGAACAGAGGGAGGAAAAACTGTTTTTT | CASREQREEKLFF | TRBJ1-4 | TRBV2 | 13 | .
TGTGCCAGCAGTTTTAATAGCGGGAACTACAATGAGCAGTTCTTC | CASSFNSGNYNEQFF | TRBJ2-1 | TRBV27 | 15 | TRBD2
TGTGCCAGCTCACGGAAGGGTTACAATGAGCAGTTCTTC | CASSRKGYNEQFF | TRBJ2-1 | TRBV18 | 13 | .